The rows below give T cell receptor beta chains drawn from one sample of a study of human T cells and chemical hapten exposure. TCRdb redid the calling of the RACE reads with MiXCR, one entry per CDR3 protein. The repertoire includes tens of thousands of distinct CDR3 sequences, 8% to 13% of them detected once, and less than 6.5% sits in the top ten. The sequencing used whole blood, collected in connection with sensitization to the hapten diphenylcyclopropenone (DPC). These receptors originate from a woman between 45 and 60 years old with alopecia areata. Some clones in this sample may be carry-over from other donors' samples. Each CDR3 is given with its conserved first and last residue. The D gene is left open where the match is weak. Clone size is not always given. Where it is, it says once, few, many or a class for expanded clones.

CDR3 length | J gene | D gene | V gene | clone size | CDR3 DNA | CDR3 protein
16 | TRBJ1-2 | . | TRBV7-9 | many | TGTGCCAGCAGCTTAGCGGGCGGATCGACTAACTATGGCTACACCTTC | CASSLAGGSTNYGYTF
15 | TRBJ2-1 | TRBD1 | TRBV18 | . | TGTACCAGCTCACCACCTGGGACAGGGGGAAATGAGCAGTTCTTC | CTSSPPGTGGNEQFF
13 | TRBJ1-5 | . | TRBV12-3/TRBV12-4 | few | TGTGCCAGCAGCTTAAATAGCAATCAGCCCCAGCATTTT | CASSLNSNQPQHF
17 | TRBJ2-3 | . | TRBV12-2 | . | TGTGCAAGTCGCTTAGTCGGTGAGGGCCCCGACACAGATACGCAGTATTTT | CASRLVGEGPDTDTQYF
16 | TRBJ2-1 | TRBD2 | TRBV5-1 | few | TGCGCCAGCAGCCAAATCACTAGCGGGACTGGCAATGAGCAGTTCTTC | CASSQITSGTGNEQFF
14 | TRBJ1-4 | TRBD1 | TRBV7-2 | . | TGTGCCAGCAGCCTTGGACAGGGTAGAGAAAAACTGTTTTTT | CASSLGQGREKLFF
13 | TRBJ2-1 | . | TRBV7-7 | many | TGTGCCAGCAGCTTATTCCAGGGCTATGAGCAGTTCTTC | CASSLFQGYEQFF
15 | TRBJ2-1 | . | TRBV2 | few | TGTGCCAGCAGAAACCGGGACTTTTCCTACAATGAGCAGTTCTTC | CASRNRDFSYNEQFF
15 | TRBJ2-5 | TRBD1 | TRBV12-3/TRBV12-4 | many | TGTGCCAGCAGCCCGGGACAGAAATACCAAGAGACCCAGTACTTC | CASSPGQKYQETQYF
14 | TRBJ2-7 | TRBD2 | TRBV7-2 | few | TGTGCCACCGGGCCGGGACTAGCCGTTTCCGAGCAGTACTTC | CATGPGLAVSEQYF
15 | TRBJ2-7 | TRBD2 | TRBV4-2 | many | TGTGCCAGCAGCCAAGATGGACTAGCGGGTTCCGAGCAGTACTTC | CASSQDGLAGSEQYF
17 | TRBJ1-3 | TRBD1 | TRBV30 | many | TGTGCCTGGACTACACGTCGGACAGGTCGCTCTGGAAACACCATATATTTT | CAWTTRRTGRSGNTIYF
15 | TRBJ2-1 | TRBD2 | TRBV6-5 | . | TGTGCCAGCACCAAACTAGCGGGAGTCATCAGTGAGCAGTTCTTC | CASTKLAGVISEQFF
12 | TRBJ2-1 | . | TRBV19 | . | TGTGCCAGTAGTGCCCCCGGAAATGAGCAGTTCTTC | CASSAPGNEQFF
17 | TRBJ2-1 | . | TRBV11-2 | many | TGTGCCAGCAGCTTACTTCGGGCGGCGGGGGCATACAATGAGCAGTTCTTC | CASSLLRAAGAYNEQFF
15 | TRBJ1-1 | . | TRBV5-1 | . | TGCGCCAGCAGCTTGACCGGACAGCTGAACACTGAAGCTTTCTTT | CASSLTGQLNTEAFF
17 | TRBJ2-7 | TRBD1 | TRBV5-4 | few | TGTGCCAGCAGCTCAAAATCTCCGGGACAGGGATACTACGAGCAGTACTTC | CASSSKSPGQGYYEQYF
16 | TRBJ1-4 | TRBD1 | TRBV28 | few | TGTGCCAGCAGTTTGTTTCAGGGGGCGGCTAATGAAAAACTGTTTTTT | CASSLFQGAANEKLFF
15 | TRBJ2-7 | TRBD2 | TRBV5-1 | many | TGCGCCAGCAGCTTGAGGACTAGCGGGAGCGGGGAGCAGTACTTC | CASSLRTSGSGEQYF
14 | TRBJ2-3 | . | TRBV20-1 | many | TGCAGTCCCCAGAGGCCGTGGGGTGGAGATACGCAGTATTTT | CSPQRPWGGDTQYF
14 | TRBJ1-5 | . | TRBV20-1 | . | TGCAGTGCTAGAGATTTGACAGCCAATCAGCCCCAGCATTTT | CSARDLTANQPQHF
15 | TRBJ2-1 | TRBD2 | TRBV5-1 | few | TGCGCCAGCAGCTGGGGTAGCGGGACTTCCAATGAGCAGTTCTTC | CASSWGSGTSNEQFF
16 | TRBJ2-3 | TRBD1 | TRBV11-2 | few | TGTGCCAGCAGCACCCACCGGGGACAGGAGGCAGATACGCAGTATTTT | CASSTHRGQEADTQYF
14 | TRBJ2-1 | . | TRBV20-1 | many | TGCAGTGGCAGCTTGACAGGTATAGACAATGAGCAGTTCTTC | CSGSLTGIDNEQFF
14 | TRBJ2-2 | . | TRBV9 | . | TGTGCCAGCATGCGACAGCCTTCCACCGGGGAGCTGTTTTTT | CASMRQPSTGELFF
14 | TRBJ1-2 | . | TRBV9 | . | TGTGCCAGCAGCGTATACGATGATGGGGGGGACCGAGCCTTC | CASSVYDDGGDRAF
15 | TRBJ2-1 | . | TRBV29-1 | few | TGCAGCGTTATGTATAAGGGCCTGTCCTACAATGAGCAGTTCTTC | CSVMYKGLSYNEQFF
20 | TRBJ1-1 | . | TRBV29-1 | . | TGCAGCGTATCAGTCCTCCCAAAGACCCTTTCTTATAACATGAACACTGAAGCTTTCTTT | CSVSVLPKTLSYNMNTEAFF
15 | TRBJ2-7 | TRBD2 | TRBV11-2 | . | TGTGCCAGCAGCCATCCCCTAGCGGGAACCTACGAGCAGTACTTC | CASSHPLAGTYEQYF
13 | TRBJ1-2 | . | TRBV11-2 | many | TGTGCCAGCAGCTCGGAGACGGGCTATGGCTACACCTTC | CASSSETGYGYTF
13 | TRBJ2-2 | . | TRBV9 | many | TGTGCCAGCAGCGTAGTTGAAACCGGGGAGCTGTTTTTT | CASSVVETGELFF
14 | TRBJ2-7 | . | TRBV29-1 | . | TGCAGCGTTGAAAGGCCCGGACAGTCCTACGAGCAGTACTTC | CSVERPGQSYEQYF
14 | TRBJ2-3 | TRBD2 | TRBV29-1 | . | TGCAGCGTTGTACTAGCGGGAGTACCAGATACGCAGTATTTT | CSVVLAGVPDTQYF
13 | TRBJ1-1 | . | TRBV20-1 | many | TGCAGTGCTAGGAACTTATGGGTGACTGAAGCTTTCTTT | CSARNLWVTEAFF
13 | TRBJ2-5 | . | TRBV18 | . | TGTGCCAGCTCCGAACAGTACGCCGAGACCCAGTACTTC | CASSEQYAETQYF
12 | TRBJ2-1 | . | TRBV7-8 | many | TGTGCCAGCAGCTTACGTTACAATGAGCAGTTCTTC | CASSLRYNEQFF
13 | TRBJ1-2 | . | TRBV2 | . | TGTGCCAGCAGTCCTGACTCCCCTGGAGGCTACACCTTC | CASSPDSPGGYTF
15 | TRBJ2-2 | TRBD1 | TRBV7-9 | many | TGTGCCAGCAGCACAGGGGGCAGGGACACCGGGGAGCTGTTTTTT | CASSTGGRDTGELFF
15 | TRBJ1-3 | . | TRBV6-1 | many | TGTGCCAGCAGTGAAATTCGTAGCTCTGGAAACACCATATATTTT | CASSEIRSSGNTIYF
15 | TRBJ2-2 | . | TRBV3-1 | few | TGTGCCAGCAGCCAATCTAGCATTAACACCGGGGAGCTGTTTTTT | CASSQSSINTGELFF
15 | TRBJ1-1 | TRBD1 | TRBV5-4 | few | TGTGCCAGCAGCTTAGGACAGGGTTTGAACACTGAAGCTTTCTTT | CASSLGQGLNTEAFF
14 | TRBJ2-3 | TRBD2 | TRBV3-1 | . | TGTGCCAGCGGGGCGGGAGGTCACACAGATACGCAGTATTTT | CASGAGGHTDTQYF
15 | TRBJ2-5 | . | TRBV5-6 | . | TGTGCCAGCAGCTCAATAGGGACCAACCAAGAGACCCAGTACTTC | CASSSIGTNQETQYF
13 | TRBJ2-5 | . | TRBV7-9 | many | TGTGCCAGCTCTCTCGGGGGACCAGAGACCCAGTACTTC | CASSLGGPETQYF
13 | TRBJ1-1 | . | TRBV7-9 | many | TGTGCCAGCAGCTTATACGAGAACACTGAAGCTTTCTTT | CASSLYENTEAFF
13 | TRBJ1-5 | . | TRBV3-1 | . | TGTGCCAGCAGCCACCTAAGCAATCAGCCCCAGCATTTT | CASSHLSNQPQHF
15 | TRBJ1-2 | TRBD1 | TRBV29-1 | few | TGCAGCGTTGAAAAGAAGGGACAGATAAACTATGGCTACACCTTC | CSVEKKGQINYGYTF
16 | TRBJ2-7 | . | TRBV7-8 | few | TGTGCCAGCAGTCAGGGGCCTCGATCCAGCTCCTACGAGCAGTACTTC | CASSQGPRSSSYEQYF
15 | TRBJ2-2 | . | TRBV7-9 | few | TGTGCCAGCAGCTTGGGCCGGCCGAACACCGGGGAGCTGTTTTTT | CASSLGRPNTGELFF
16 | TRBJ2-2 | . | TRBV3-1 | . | TGTGCCAGCAGCCAAGTTCCAGGGGCAAACACCGGGGAGCTGTTTTTT | CASSQVPGANTGELFF
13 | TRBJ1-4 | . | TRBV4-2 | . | TGTGCCAGCACCCCACGTGGCTCCGAAAAACTGTTTTTT | CASTPRGSEKLFF
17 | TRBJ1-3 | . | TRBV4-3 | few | TGCGCCAGCAGCCAAGATCCCAAAGGACTGGTGGAAAACACCATATATTTT | CASSQDPKGLVENTIYF
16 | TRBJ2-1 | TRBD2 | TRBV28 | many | TGTGCCAGCAGTACAGCCGGGACTAGCGGGGCTTATGAGCAGTTCTTC | CASSTAGTSGAYEQFF
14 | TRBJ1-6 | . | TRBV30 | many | TGTGCCTGGACAACAGGGCCAACTGGATCACCCCTCCACTTT | CAWTTGPTGSPLHF
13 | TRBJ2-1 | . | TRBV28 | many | TGTGCCACCACAGGGTCCCCCTACAATGAGCAGTTCTTC | CATTGSPYNEQFF
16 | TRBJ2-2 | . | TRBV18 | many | TGTGCCAGCTCACCCTTGGCGGGGTCGAACACCGGGGAGCTGTTTTTT | CASSPLAGSNTGELFF
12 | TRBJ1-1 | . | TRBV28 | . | TGTGCCAGCAAAAGGCGGAACACTGAAGCTTTCTTT | CASKRRNTEAFF
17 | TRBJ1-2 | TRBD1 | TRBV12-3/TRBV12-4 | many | TGTGCCAGCAGTCCGGGACAGGGGGCACCCGGAAGGGATGGCTACACCTTC | CASSPGQGAPGRDGYTF